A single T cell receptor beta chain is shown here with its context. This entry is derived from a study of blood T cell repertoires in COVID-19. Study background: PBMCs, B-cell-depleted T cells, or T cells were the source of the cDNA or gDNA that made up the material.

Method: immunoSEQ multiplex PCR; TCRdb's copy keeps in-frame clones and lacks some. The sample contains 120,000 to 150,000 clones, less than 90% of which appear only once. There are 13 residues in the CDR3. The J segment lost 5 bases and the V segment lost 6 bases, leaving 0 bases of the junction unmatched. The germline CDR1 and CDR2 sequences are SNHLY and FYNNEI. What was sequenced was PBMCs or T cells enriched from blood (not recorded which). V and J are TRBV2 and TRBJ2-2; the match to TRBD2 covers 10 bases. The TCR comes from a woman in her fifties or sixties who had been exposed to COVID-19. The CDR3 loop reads CASRLAGTGELFF. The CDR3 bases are TGTGCCAGCAGACTAGCGGGGACCGGGGAGCTGTTTTTT.